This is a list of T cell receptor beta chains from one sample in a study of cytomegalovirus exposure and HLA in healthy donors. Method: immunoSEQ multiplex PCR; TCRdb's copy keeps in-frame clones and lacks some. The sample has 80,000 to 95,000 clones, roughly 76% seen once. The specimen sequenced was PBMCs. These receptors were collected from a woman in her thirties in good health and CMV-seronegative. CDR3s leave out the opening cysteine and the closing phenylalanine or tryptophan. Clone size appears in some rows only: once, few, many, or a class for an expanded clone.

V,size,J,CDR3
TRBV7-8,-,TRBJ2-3,ASSSPRDRATDTQY
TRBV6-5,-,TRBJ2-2,ASISQGGAGELF
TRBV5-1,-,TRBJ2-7,ASSSVAGLAGVGEQY
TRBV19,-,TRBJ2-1,ASSPSGTTMGNEQF
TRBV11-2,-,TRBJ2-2,ASSHGAKGELF
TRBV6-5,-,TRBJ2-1,ASSYHLAGEYNEQF
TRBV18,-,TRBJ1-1,ASSPLDRAGTEAF
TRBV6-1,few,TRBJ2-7,ASSARLAGGAAYEQY
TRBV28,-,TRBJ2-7,ASGAASYEQY
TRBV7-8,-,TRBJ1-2,ASSLVTAYGYT
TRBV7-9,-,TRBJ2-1,SSSSSSGAYNEQF
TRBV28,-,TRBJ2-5,ASRDSSGWGETQY
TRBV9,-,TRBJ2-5,ASSEEAGVETQY
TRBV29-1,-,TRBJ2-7,SVHYSASGIYEQY
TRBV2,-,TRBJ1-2,ASSEQGGADYGYT
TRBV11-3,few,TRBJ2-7,ASSLGQDYEQY
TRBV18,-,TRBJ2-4,ASSRAVGTKNIQY
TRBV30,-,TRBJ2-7,AWSQGGRKDEQY
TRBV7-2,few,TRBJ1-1,ASSYRDRATEAF
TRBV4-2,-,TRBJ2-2,ASSQEGRLVTGELF
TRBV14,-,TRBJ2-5,ASSAGTGWLAEETQY
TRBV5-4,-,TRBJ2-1,ASSTEWGRNNEQF
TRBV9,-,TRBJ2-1,ASSGRTGTYNEQF
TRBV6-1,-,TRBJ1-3,ASSEHRGQSGNTIY
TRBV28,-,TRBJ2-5,AGNTGGGRIETQY
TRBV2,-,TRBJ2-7,ASSPRQPYEQY
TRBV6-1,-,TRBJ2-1,ASSETSGYNEQF